This T cell receptor (beta chain) was sequenced during a study of blood T cell repertoires in COVID-19. Some clones are missing from TCRdb's copy, which holds only in-frame ones; the method was immunoSEQ multiplex PCR. Among 200,000 to 250,000 clones listed, around nine tenths were seen once. The Seattle site enrolled patients during active infection and followed them longitudinally. CDR1 and CDR2 (germline): LNHDA, SQIVND (reference sequence). J gave up 2 bases and V 5 bases, and 4 bases lay outside the gene matches. This CDR3 is built from 14 residues. The genes are TRBV19 and TRBJ2-3, with 7 bases matching TRBD1. The sample taken for sequencing was peripheral blood. The receptor's source is a man aged 50 or older with COVID-19, enrolled during active disease. CDR3 residues: CASSSTGYTDTQYF. The CDR3 nucleotides are TGTGCCAGTAGTTCGACAGGGTACACAGATACGCAGTATTTT. Based on the CDR3 plus reference TRBV19 and TRBJ2-3, the full variable domain is DGGITQSPKYLFRKEGQNVTLSCEQNLNHDAMYWYRQDPGQGLRLIYYSQIVNDFQKGDIAEGYSVSREKKESFPLTVTSAQKNPTAFYLCASSSTGYTDTQYFGPGTRLTVL.